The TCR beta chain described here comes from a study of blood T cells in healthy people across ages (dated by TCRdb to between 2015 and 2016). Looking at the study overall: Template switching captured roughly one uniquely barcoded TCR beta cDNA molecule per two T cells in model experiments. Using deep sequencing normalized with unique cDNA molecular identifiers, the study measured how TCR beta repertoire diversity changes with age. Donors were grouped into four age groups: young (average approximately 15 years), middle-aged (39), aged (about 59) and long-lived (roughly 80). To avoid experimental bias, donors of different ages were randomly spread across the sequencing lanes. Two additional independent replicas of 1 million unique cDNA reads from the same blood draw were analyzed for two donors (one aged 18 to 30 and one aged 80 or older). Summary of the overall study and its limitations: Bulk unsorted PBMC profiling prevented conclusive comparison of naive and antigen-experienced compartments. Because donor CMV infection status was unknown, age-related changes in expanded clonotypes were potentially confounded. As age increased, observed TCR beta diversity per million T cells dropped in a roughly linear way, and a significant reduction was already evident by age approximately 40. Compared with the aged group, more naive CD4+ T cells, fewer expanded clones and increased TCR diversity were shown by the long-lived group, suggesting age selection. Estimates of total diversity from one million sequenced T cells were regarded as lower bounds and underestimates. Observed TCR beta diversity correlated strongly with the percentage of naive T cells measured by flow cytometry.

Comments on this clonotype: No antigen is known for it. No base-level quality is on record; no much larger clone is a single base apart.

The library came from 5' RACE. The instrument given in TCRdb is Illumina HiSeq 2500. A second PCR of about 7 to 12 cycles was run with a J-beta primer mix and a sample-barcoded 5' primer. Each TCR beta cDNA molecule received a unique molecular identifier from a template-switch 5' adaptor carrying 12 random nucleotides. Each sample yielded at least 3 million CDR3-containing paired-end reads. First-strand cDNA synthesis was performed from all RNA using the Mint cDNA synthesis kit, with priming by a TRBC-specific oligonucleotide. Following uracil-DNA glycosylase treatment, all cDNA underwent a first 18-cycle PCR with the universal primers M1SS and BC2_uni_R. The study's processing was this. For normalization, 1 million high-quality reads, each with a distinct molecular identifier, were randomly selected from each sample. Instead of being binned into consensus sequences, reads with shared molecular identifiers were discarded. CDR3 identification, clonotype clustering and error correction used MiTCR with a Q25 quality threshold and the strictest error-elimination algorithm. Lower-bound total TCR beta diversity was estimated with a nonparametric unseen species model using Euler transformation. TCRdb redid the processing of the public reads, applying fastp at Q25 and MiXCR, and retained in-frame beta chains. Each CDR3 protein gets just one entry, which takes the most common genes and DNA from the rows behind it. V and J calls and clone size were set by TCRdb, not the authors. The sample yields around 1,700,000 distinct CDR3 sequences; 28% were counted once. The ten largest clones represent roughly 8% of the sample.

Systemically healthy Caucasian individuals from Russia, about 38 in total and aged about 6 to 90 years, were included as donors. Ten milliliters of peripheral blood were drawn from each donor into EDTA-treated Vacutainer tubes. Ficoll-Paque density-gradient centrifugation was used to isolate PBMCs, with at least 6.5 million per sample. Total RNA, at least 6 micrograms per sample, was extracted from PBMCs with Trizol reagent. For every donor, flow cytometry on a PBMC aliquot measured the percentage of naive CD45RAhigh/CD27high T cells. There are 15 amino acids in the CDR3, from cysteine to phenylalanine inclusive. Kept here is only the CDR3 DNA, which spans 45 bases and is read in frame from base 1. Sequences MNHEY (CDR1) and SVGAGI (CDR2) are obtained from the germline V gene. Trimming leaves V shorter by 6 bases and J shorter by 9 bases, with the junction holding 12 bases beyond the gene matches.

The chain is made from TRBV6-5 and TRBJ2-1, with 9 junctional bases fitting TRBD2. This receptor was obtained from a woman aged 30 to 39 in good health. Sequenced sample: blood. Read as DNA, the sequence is TGTGCCAGCAGGCGAGAAGAGCGGGAGGCTCTTGAGCAGTTCTTC. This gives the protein CASRREEREALEQFF.